Listed here is a single T cell receptor beta chain. What it binds is not known. The data were taken from a study of beta chain features in type 1 diabetes. Study-level background: Healthy donors and patients had similar age, gender and cell yields. Findings and limits, study-wide: A potential PCR bias toward shorter templates would be equal in patient and control samples. Moderately but significantly shorter TCRB CDR3s were found in Type 1 diabetes patients in all four CD4+ subsets. Cells with high TCR expression could be over-represented by cDNA sequencing.

Trimming removed 2 bases from V and 0 bases from J, with 13 bases in between. Germline CDR1 reads GTSNPN; CDR2 reads SVGIG (reference sequence). CDR3 length equals 15 residues. Expressed TCRB transcripts were sequenced because the isolated RNA had all been reverse transcribed beforehand. Around 3.5 million reads on average were seen across naive, central memory and regulatory T cell samples. The table came from immunoSEQ multiplex PCR; TCRdb's copy has only in-frame clones and leaves some out. The sample holds approximately 360,000 clones, 10% to 15% seen once. The TCR sequence derives from a woman under 30 with type 1 diabetes. The genes are TRBV30 and TRBJ1-1; D possibly corresponds to TRBD1 (6 bases). Sequenced: naive CD4+ T cells from blood. The CDR3 sequence is CAWSLSTGMNTEAFF. The DNA for the CDR3 is TGTGCCTGGAGTCTATCGACAGGTATGAACACTGAAGCTTTCTTT.